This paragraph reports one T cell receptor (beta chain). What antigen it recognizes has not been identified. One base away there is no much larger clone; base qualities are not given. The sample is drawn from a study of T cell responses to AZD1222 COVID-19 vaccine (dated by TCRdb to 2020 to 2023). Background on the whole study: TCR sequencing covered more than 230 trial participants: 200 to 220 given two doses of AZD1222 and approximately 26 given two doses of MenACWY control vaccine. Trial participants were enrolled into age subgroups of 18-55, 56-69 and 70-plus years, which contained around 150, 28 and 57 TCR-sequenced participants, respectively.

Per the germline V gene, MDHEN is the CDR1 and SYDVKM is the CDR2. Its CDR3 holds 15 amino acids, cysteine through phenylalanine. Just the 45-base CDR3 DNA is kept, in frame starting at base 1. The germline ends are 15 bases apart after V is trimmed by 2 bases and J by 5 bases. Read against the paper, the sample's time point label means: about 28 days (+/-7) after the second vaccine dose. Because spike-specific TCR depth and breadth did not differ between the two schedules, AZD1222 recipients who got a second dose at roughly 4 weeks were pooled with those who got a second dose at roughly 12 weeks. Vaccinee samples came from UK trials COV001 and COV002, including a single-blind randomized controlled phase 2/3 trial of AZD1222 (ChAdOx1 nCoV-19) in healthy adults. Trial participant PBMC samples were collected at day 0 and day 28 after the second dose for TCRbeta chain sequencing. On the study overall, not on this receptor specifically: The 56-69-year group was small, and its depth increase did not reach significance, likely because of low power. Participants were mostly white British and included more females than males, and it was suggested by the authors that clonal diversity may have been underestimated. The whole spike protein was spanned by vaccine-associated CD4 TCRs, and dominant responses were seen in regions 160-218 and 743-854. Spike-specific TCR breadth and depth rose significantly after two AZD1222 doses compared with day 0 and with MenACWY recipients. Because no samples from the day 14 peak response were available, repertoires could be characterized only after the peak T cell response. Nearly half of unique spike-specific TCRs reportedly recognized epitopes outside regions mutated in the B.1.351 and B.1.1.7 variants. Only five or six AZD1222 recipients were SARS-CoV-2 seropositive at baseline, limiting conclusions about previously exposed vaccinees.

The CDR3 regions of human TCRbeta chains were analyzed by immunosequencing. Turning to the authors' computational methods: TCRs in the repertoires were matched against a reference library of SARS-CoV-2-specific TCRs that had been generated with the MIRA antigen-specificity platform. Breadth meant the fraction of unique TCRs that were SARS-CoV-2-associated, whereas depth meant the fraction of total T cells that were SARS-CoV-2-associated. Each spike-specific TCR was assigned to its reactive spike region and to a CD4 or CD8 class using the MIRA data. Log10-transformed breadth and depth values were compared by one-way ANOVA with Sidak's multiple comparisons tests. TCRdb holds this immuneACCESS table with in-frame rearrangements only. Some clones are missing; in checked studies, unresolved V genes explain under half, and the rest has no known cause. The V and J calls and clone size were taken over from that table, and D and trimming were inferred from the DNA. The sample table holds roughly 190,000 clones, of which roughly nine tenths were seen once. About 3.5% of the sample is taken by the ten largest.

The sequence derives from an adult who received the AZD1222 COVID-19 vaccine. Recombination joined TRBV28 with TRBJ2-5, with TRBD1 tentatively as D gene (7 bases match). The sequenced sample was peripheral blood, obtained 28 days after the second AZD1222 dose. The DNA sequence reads TGTGCCAGCAGTTTAAGCAGGGGGGAAGGGGAGACCCAGTACTTC. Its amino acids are CASSLSRGEGETQYF.